This TCR beta chain was recorded in a study of T cell repertoires in cytomegalovirus infection. Study as a whole: Based on public TCR beta signatures, there were indications of CMV infection and of a matching HLA type. Study conclusions and caveats: CMV carriers having the relevant HLA were flagged by cumulative public TCR beta family frequency. CMV-specific HLA-C-restricted TCR beta clonotypes dominated the ex vivo response.

The CDR3 is 15 amino acids. Trimming stripped 3 bases from V and 1 base from J, with 7 bases between. Germline CDR1 LNHDA, CDR2 SQIVND (reference sequence). Note on this clonotype: What it binds is unknown.

TCRdb redid the calling of the reads with MiXCR, one entry per CDR3 protein. The sample records roughly 640,000 distinct CDR3 sequences, more than 20% being singletons. Input material: CD8+ T cells from PBMCs. The chain couples TRBV19 to TRBJ2-6; D is unresolved. The source of this sequence is a human donor in good health (CMV status not recorded). Some clones in this sample may be carry-over from other donors' samples. This CDR3 reads CASSMGLSGANVLTF. The CDR3 nucleotides are TGTGCCAGTAGTATGGGGTTGTCTGGGGCCAACGTCCTGACTTTC.